This entry lists 22 T cell receptor beta chains sequenced from one sample in a study of shared clonotypes between healthy human individuals. Assay used: immunoSEQ multiplex PCR; TCRdb lists only in-frame clones, some missing. The sample includes some 2,500,000 clones, roughly 92% seen only once; the top ten take approximately 0.4%. Material: naive CD4+ T cells from PBMCs. Subset reported: CD45RA+ positively selected. These receptors were obtained from a man between 18 and 29 years old in good health. Some clones in this sample may be carry-over from other donors' samples.

V gene TRBV11-2 combines with J gene TRBJ1-1; D is undetermined. CDR3 length: 13 residues. V gave up 5 bases and J gave up 3 bases, with 10 bases separating them. Germline CDR1 SGHAT, CDR2 FQNNGV. The CDR3 is CASSQGVDTEAFF. DNA for the CDR3: TGTGCCAGCAGCCAAGGAGTGGACACTGAAGCTTTCTTT.

CDR3 in DNA: TGTGCCAGCTCCCCTAGGTCGGCTATATACGAGCAGTACTTC. This sequence encodes CASSPRSAIYEQYF. The J gene is TRBJ2-7, the V gene TRBV18; D ambiguous. V was clipped by 6 bases and J by 4 bases, with 16 bases between them. This CDR3 spans 14 amino acids. Germline CDR1 reads KGHSH; CDR2 reads LQKENI.

V usage is TRBV10-1 and J usage is TRBJ2-3, with 12 bases that match TRBD2. Germline CDR1 reads WNHNN; CDR2 reads SYGVQD (reference sequence). This CDR3 is 16 amino acids long. The J segment lost 2 bases and the V segment lost 3 bases, leaving 3 bases of the junction unmatched. In DNA form, the CDR3 reads TGCGCCAGCAGTGAAGGACTAGCGGGGATCACAGATACGCAGTATTTT. Translating gives CASSEGLAGITDTQYF.

This chain joins TRBV28 and TRBJ2-7; D tentatively fits TRBD1 or TRBD2 (5 bases each). V lost 7 bases and J lost 4, with 23 bases in between. The CDR3 totals 16 residues. Germline values: CDR1 MDHEN, CDR2 SYDVKM. The CDR3 sequence is CASTLRVGTAEYEQYF. For the CDR3, the DNA is TGTGCCAGCACCTTGAGGGTGGGGACGGCGGAATACGAGCAGTACTTC.

The J gene is TRBJ2-7, the V gene TRBV7-8; maybe TRBD1 (5 bases). Germline loops: CDR1 SGHVS, CDR2 FQNEAQ. V lost 7 bases and J 3 bases, leaving 13 bases between the germline ends. The CDR3 is 13 amino acids. The DNA of the CDR3 is TGTGCCAGCAACTCACCAGGGTACTACGAGCAGTACTTC. Translating gives CASNSPGYYEQYF.

On this clone itself: Other nucleotide sequences in the sample specify the same CDR3. The chain recombines TRBV7-9 with TRBJ1-1; D gene unclear. The CDR3 sequence is 14 residues long. The V gene's germline CDR1 is SEHNR and CDR2 FQNEAQ (reference sequence). The V gene lost 1 base and the J gene lost 1 base, with 7 bases spanning the gap. The CDR3 sequence is CASSLVPGNTEAFF. The CDR3 DNA follows: TGTGCCAGCAGCTTAGTCCCGGGGAACACTGAAGCTTTCTTT.

DNA of the CDR3: TGTGCCAGCAGCTCAGTCGCGTTGGGCGATGAGCAGTTCTTC. It is translated as CASSSVALGDEQFF. The chain carries TRBV7-9 and TRBJ2-1; D not resolved. V shed 4 bases and J shed 8 bases, with 15 bases lying between them. Germline-derived CDR1 and CDR2 are SEHNR and FQNEAQ (reference sequence). This CDR3 comprises 14 residues.

The chain is built from TRBV4-1 and TRBJ2-1, with 12 bases lining up with TRBD2. The germline V gene encodes CDR1 MGHRA and CDR2 YSYEKL. The trim removed 4 bases at V and 9 bases at J, leaving 10 bases unmatched. This CDR3 has 16 residues. In DNA form, the CDR3 reads TGCGCCAGCAGCCGCGCGACTAGCGGGAGCGCGTTTGAGCAGTTCTTC. Residues: CASSRATSGSAFEQFF.

With respect to this clone: Within the sample, other DNA sequences also encode this same CDR3. The CDR3 DNA is TGTGCCAGCAGCCTTGGGCAGGACTATGGCTACACCTTC. This encodes CASSLGQDYGYTF. This chain links TRBV7-9 with TRBJ1-2; D call uncertain. Germline V CDR1 and CDR2: SEHNR, FQNEAQ (reference sequence). V lost 5 bases and J lost 3, with 10 bases in between. This CDR3 comprises 13 residues.

To note about this clone: The sample has other DNA sequences that encode this CDR3 too. The CDR3 DNA reads as TGTGCCTGGAGTAATAACTATGGCTACACCTTC. This translates into CAWSNNYGYTF. V usage is TRBV30 and J usage is TRBJ1-2; D gene ambiguous. The CDR3 covers 11 residues. V lost 2 bases and J 1 base, leaving 2 bases between the germline ends. CDR1 GTSNPN and CDR2 SVGIG come from the germline V gene (reference sequence).

In this sample, this clone turned up once. The chain couples TRBV15 to TRBJ2-7; 9 bases line up with TRBD1. This CDR3 has 14 amino acids. V lost 2 bases to trimming and J lost 5 bases; unmatched junction nucleotides: 4. The germline V gene has CDR1 LNHNV and CDR2 YYDKDF (reference sequence). This CDR3 is CATSRLRDRDEQYF. Here the CDR3 DNA reads TGTGCCACCAGCAGACTCCGGGACAGGGACGAGCAGTACTTC.

The chain uses TRBV5-1 and TRBJ2-2, with no clear D. The ends were cut back, 4 bases at V and 6 bases at J, with 16 bases in the middle. There are 15 residues in the CDR3. Germline-derived CDR1 and CDR2 are SGHRS and YFSETQ. CDR3 in amino acids: CASSHLTGEAGELFF. The CDR3 bases are TGCGCCAGCAGCCACTTGACCGGCGAGGCCGGGGAGCTGTTTTTT. The full variable domain, rest sourced from reference TRBV5-1 and TRBJ2-2, is KAGVTQTPRYLIKTRGQQVTLSCSPISGHRSVSWYQQTPGQGLQFLFEYFSETQRNKGNFPGRFSGRQFSNSRSEMNVSTLELGDSALYLCASSHLTGEAGELFFGEGSRLTVL.

The rearrangement links TRBV28 to TRBJ1-2; D is undetermined. CDR1 and CDR2 (germline): MDHEN, SYDVKM. V shed 2 bases and J shed 4 bases, with 14 bases lying between them. This CDR3 is 15 amino acids long. For the CDR3, the DNA is TGTGCCAGCAGTTTAAACCCCTCCCAAGGCTATGGCTACACCTTC. It is translated as CASSLNPSQGYGYTF.

This clone has only a few counts. This sequence joins TRBV5-1 and TRBJ1-2; weak D call: TRBD1 (5 bases). The CDR3 is made up of 13 amino acids. The germline V and J ends were trimmed by 8 bases and 3 bases, with 14 bases remaining between them. Germline V gives CDR1 SGHRS, CDR2 YFSETQ. CDR3 sequence: CASTRGDDYGYTF. DNA for the CDR3: TGCGCCAGTACACGAGGGGACGACTATGGCTACACCTTC. The whole variable domain, filled in from reference TRBV5-1 and TRBJ1-2, reads KAGVTQTPRYLIKTRGQQVTLSCSPISGHRSVSWYQQTPGQGLQFLFEYFSETQRNKGNFPGRFSGRQFSNSRSEMNVSTLELGDSALYLCASTRGDDYGYTFGSGTRLTVV.

The table lists this clone with a few counts. This chain links TRBV18 with TRBJ2-7, with D hard to call. The V end lost 2 bases, the J end lost 0 bases, and 8 bases lay between the germline ends. Germline V gene sequence: CDR1 KGHSH, CDR2 LQKENI. The CDR3 extends over 14 amino acids. The CDR3 here is CASSPSPDSYEQYF. The CDR3 DNA reads as TGTGCCAGCTCACCATCTCCGGACTCCTACGAGCAGTACTTC.

J is TRBJ2-7 and V is TRBV25-1, with D unclear. V lost 4 bases, J lost 8 bases, and 9 bases lay in between. The CDR3 sequence is 11 residues long. The germline gives CDR1 MGHDK, CDR2 SYGVNS. This chain's CDR3 is CASSAGRQQYF. The DNA of the CDR3 is TGTGCCAGCAGTGCGGGCCGTCAGCAGTACTTC.

The chain uses TRBV5-4 and TRBJ2-2, with TRBD1 matching over 7 bases. This CDR3 is 14 amino acids long. Trimming cost V 3 bases and J 6 bases; bases outside gene matches: 5. The germline gives CDR1 SGHNT, CDR2 YYREEE (reference sequence). The CDR3 protein is CASSSKDRPGELFF. For the CDR3, the DNA is TGTGCCAGCAGCTCCAAGGACAGGCCCGGGGAGCTGTTTTTT.

The chain recombines TRBV7-3 with TRBJ2-1; a weak D match, TRBD2 (5 bases). CDR1 is SGHTA, CDR2 FQGTGA, per germline. The CDR3 sequence is 16 residues long. Trimming removed 1 base at V and 9 bases at J, with 19 bases between. The CDR3 region is CASSLNGLNPSGEQFF. Here the CDR3 DNA reads TGTGCCAGCAGCTTAAATGGACTCAACCCCAGCGGTGAGCAGTTCTTC.

The chain carries TRBV9 and TRBJ2-3; the D gene is possibly TRBD2 (5 bases). The V and J ends lost 0 bases and 1 base respectively, with 18 bases between them. Germline V CDR1 and CDR2: SGDLS, YYNGEE. CDR3 size: 18 residues. The CDR3 spells CASSVATGLPEGTDTQYF. The CDR3 DNA is TGTGCCAGCAGCGTAGCTACGGGCCTACCGGAGGGCACAGATACGCAGTATTTT.

Points on this clone: Other nucleotide sequences in the sample specify the same CDR3. The chain recombines TRBV5-1 with TRBJ1-1, with D unclear. This CDR3 has 15 residues. V was clipped by 0 bases and J by 1 base, with 10 bases between them. Germline V gene sequence: CDR1 SGHRS, CDR2 YFSETQ. CDR3 DNA: TGCGCCAGCAGCTTGGGAACTACCGGGAACACTGAAGCTTTCTTT. Amino acids: CASSLGTTGNTEAFF. The full variable domain, in which reference TRBV5-1 and TRBJ1-1 provide the parts outside the CDR3, is KAGVTQTPRYLIKTRGQQVTLSCSPISGHRSVSWYQQTPGQGLQFLFEYFSETQRNKGNFPGRFSGRQFSNSRSEMNVSTLELGDSALYLCASSLGTTGNTEAFFGQGTRLTVV.

The rearrangement uses TRBV7-3 and TRBJ2-7, with a possible D match to TRBD1 (5 bases). Trimming shortened V by 5 bases and J by 6 bases, and 14 bases separated the two germline ends. The CDR3 sequence is 13 residues long. Germline V gene data show CDR1 as SGHTA and CDR2 as FQGTGA. This CDR3 is CASSPSGQGEQYF. The CDR3, as DNA: TGTGCCAGCAGCCCGTCTGGGCAGGGCGAGCAGTACTTC.

The J gene is TRBJ2-5, the V gene TRBV29-1, with a tentative D call TRBD2 (6 bases). Germline CDR1 reads SQVTM; CDR2 reads ANQGSEA. The CDR3 spans 12 residues. Trimming removed 7 bases at V and 5 bases at J, with 14 bases between. The CDR3 DNA reads as TGCAGCGCTAGCGAGGCCCGGGAGACCCAGTACTTC. It specifies CSASEARETQYF.